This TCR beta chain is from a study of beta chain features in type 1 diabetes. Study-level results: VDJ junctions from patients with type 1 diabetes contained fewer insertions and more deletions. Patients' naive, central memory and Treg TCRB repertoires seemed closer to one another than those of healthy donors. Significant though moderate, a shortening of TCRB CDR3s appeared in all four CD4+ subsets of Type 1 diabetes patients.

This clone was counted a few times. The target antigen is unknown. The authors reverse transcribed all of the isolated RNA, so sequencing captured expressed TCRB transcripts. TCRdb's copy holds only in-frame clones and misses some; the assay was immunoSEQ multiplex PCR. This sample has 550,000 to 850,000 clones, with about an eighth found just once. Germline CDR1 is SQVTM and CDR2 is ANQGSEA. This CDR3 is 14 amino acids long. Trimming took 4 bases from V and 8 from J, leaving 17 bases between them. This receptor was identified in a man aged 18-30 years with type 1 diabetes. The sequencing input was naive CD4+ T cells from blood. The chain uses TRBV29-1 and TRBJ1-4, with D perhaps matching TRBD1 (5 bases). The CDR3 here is CSVAAGGEGEKLFF. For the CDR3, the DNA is TGCAGCGTTGCCGCGGGGGGTGAGGGCGAAAAACTGTTTTTT.